Following are 5 T cell receptor beta chains from one sample sequenced in a study of siplizumab effects on memory and regulatory T cells. Clones were read by immunoSEQ multiplex PCR, and TCRdb kept only the in-frame ones, dropping some. Of 75,000 to 100,000 clones listed, 90% to 95% are singletons. The sequenced sample was non-Treg CD4+ T cells sorted from blood. These receptor sequences come from a human donor in good health.

This rearrangement joins TRBV9 to TRBJ1-2; no clear D. The CDR3 has 14 amino acids. Trimming shortened V by 0 bases and J by 0 bases, and 6 bases separated the two germline ends. Germline CDR1 and CDR2: SGDLS and YYNGEE. The CDR3 spells CASSVARANYGYTF. CDR3 DNA sequence: TGTGCCAGCAGCGTAGCCAGAGCTAACTATGGCTACACCTTC. Combining the CDR3 with reference TRBV9 and TRBJ1-2 gives the whole variable domain DSGVTQTPKHLITATGQRVTLRCSPRSGDLSVYWYQQSLDQGLQFLIQYYNGEERAKGNILERFSAQQFPDLHSELNLSSLELGDSALYFCASSVARANYGYTFGSGTRLTVV.

The chain recombines TRBV5-1 with TRBJ2-7, with TRBD1 matching 10 bases. This CDR3 has 17 amino acids. V lost 0 bases, J lost 6 bases, and 12 bases stayed unmatched. Germline lookup yields CDR1 SGHRS and CDR2 YFSETQ. The CDR3: CASSLEGAGQGIREQYF. CDR3 DNA: TGCGCCAGCAGCTTGGAGGGGGCGGGACAGGGGATTCGCGAGCAGTACTTC.

The chain links TRBV6-1 to TRBJ2-4, with D uncertain. The CDR3 is 15 residues long. The germline V gene encodes CDR1 MNHNS and CDR2 SASEGT. V was trimmed by 3 bases and J by 3 bases, leaving 12 bases between them. CDR3 bases: TGTGCCAGCAGTGACCGGTTGCACAGCAAAAACATTCAGTACTTC. Residues: CASSDRLHSKNIQYF.

The gene calls are TRBV18 and TRBJ2-1; weak D call: TRBD1 (5 bases). Germline CDR1 reads KGHSH; CDR2 reads LQKENI. Trimming left V 3 bases short and J 6 bases short, with 15 bases between. The CDR3 runs 15 residues. The CDR3 nucleotides are TGTGCCAGCTCACCCCCTGGCCCCAGGGTCAATGAGCAGTTCTTC. This gives the protein CASSPPGPRVNEQFF.

V is TRBV9 and J is TRBJ2-2; 15 bases agree with TRBD2. The CDR3 totals 16 residues. Losses at the gene ends were 4 bases for V and 5 bases for J; bases not matched to a gene: 3. CDR1 and CDR2 (germline): SGDLS, YYNGEE. CDR3 nucleotide sequence: TGTGCCAGCAGCAAAGGGACTAGCGGGAGGACCGGGGAGCTGTTTTTT. As protein: CASSKGTSGRTGELFF.